The rows below give T cell receptor beta chains drawn from one sample of a study of neoadjuvant nivolumab and ipilimumab in lung cancer. Data came from immunoSEQ multiplex PCR; TCRdb stores just in-frame clones and leaves some out. Here the sample spans approximately 12,000 clones, roughly 75% being singletons. This specimen consisted of peripheral blood, obtained after neoadjuvant nivolumab, alone or with ipilimumab, at or shortly before surgery. All receptors derive from an adult with non-small cell lung cancer. The CDR3 runs from the conserved cysteine through the conserved F or W. D genes are given only for firm matches.

>TRBJ2-7|NA|TRBV27
CASTSAGGEQYF
>TRBJ2-5|NA|TRBV5-5
CASSLAGAQETQYF
>TRBJ1-2|NA|TRBV29-1
CSVLGANYGYTF
>TRBJ1-1|NA|TRBV9
CASSVVASGSEAFF
>TRBJ2-1|NA|TRBV5-4
CASSLFGGYNEQFF
>TRBJ2-5|TRBD1|TRBV18
CASSTGQGRQETQYF
>TRBJ1-1|NA|TRBV5-1
CASSMDSFEAFF
>TRBJ1-1|NA|TRBV11-3
CASSQDGVLYTEAFF
>TRBJ1-4|TRBD1|TRBV30
CAWNLDRGGEKLFF
>TRBJ2-5|NA|TRBV18
CASSPGLEGETQYF
>TRBJ1-2|NA|TRBV6-6
CASSYDGVGDYGYTF
>TRBJ1-1|NA|TRBV30
CAWSWGTEAFF
>TRBJ2-7|NA|TRBV2
CASSDLTAGGEQYF
>TRBJ1-2|TRBD1|TRBV4-2
CASSQEGGGSGGGYGYTF
>TRBJ2-5|NA|TRBV2
CATSPEGAAPQYF
>TRBJ1-2|NA|TRBV30
CAWSRGRGSNYGYTF
>TRBJ2-3|NA|TRBV18
CASSPQGMDTQYF
>TRBJ1-1|TRBD1|TRBV5-1
CASSAQTGDTEAFF
>TRBJ2-2|NA|TRBV5-1
CASSLEPTGRGTGELFF
>TRBJ1-1|NA|TRBV14
CASSHAGEAEAFF
>TRBJ2-5|NA|TRBV2
CASSGEGETQYF
>TRBJ2-2|NA|TRBV5-4
CASSGARTGELFF
>TRBJ2-1|NA|TRBV20-1
CSADPSGVEFF
>TRBJ2-7|NA|TRBV7-9
CASSLAVSPYEQYF
>TRBJ1-2|TRBD1|TRBV5-6
CASSLGDRENYGYTF
>TRBJ1-1|NA|TRBV18
CASSPTQAGATEAFF
>TRBJ2-7|TRBD2|TRBV7-2
CASSLGLASSYEQYF
>TRBJ2-5|NA|TRBV19
CASSIGGQGETQYF
>TRBJ2-3|NA|TRBV5-1
CASSFWGRDTQYF
>TRBJ2-6|NA|TRBV7-9
CASSSSGANVLTF
>TRBJ1-1|TRBD1|TRBV5-1
CASSPQTGGGTEAFF
>TRBJ2-7|NA|TRBV11-3
CASREAAASYEQYF
>TRBJ2-5|NA|TRBV5-1
CASSLANNARAQYF
>TRBJ2-2|NA|TRBV4-1
CASSQDRGVTGELFF
>TRBJ1-4|TRBD1|TRBV29-1
CSVEEGGREKLFF
>TRBJ1-2|NA|TRBV5-1
CASSLTGGHNYGYTF
>TRBJ1-1|NA|TRBV7-2
CASSFTEAFF
>TRBJ2-2|NA|TRBV11-3
CASSDTGTGELFF
>TRBJ2-3|NA|TRBV6-6
CASSYSPALDTQYF
>TRBJ1-1|NA|TRBV10-2
CASSGSGETEAFF